The text below deals with one T cell receptor (beta chain). The target antigen is unknown. J gave up 1 base and V 6 bases, and 4 bases lay outside the gene matches. The CDR3 spans 14 residues. Germline CDR1 is SEHNR and CDR2 is FQNEAQ (reference sequence). Sequencing targeted expressed TCRB transcripts, as all isolated RNA had been reverse transcribed. Per sample, stem cell-like memory T cell libraries averaged roughly 990,000 reads. TCRdb keeps only in-frame clones here, not all; method: immunoSEQ multiplex PCR. The sample contains tens of thousands of clones, roughly 45% of which appear only once. These data originate in a study of beta chain features in type 1 diabetes. Findings and caveats of the study: Short templates might get an advantage during PCR, and this would be equal in patients and controls. Type 1 diabetes patients showed a moderate but significant shortening of TCRB CDR3s in all four CD4+ subsets.

The origin of this receptor is a man between 25 and 39 years old with type 1 diabetes. The V gene is TRBV7-9, the J gene TRBJ1-1, with 8 bases lining up with TRBD1. The sequencing input was stem cell memory CD4+ T cells from blood. Here the CDR3 DNA reads TGTGCCAGCAGGGGACAGGCGACGAACACTGAAGCTTTCTTT. It is translated as CASRGQATNTEAFF.